Listed below are T cell receptor beta chains from one sample, sequenced in a study of metastatic and nonmetastatic thyroid tumors. TCRdb re-called the PCR reads via MiXCR. Among about 19,000 clones listed, 34% were seen once. The sequenced sample consisted of tumor tissue. The source of these receptors is a male donor with papillary thyroid cancer or a benign thyroid nodule (not recorded which). Some clones in this sample may be carry-over from other donors' samples. The CDR3 runs from the conserved cysteine through the conserved F or W. D genes are given only for firm matches. Clone size is not always given. Where it is, it says once, few, many or a class for expanded clones.

v_gene	d_gene	abundance	j_gene	CDR3aa	CDR3nt
TRBV28	TRBD2	few	TRBJ2-7	CASSPSLRTSGRGGYEQYF	TGTGCCAGCAGTCCATCACTTCGTACTAGCGGGCGCGGGGGGTACGAGCAGTACTTC
TRBV5-6	TRBD2	-	TRBJ2-7	CASSPLCGRAGSSEQYF	TGTGCCAGCAGCCCTCTGTGTGGGAGGGCCGGCTCCTCCGAGCAGTACTTC
TRBV18	TRBD1	many	TRBJ1-1	CASSPYTGVLTEAFF	TGTGCCAGCTCACCTTATACAGGGGTCCTGACTGAAGCTTTCTTT
TRBV9	TRBD2	many	TRBJ2-3	CASSAREGLSTDTQYF	TGTGCCAGCAGCGCCCGGGAGGGACTTAGCACAGATACGCAGTATTTT
TRBV5-1	TRBD1	once	TRBJ1-1	CASSLLGQDTEAFF	TGCGCCAGCAGCTTATTGGGACAGGACACTGAAGCTTTCTTT
TRBV28	TRBD2	-	TRBJ2-7	CASSRLAGDLGAEQYF	TGTGCCAGCAGTCGACTAGCGGGAGATTTGGGGGCCGAGCAGTACTTC
TRBV28	TRBD2	few	TRBJ2-7	CASSWPGLGAYWQYF	TGTGCCAGCAGTTGGCCGGGACTAGGCGCTTACTGGCAGTACTTC
TRBV30	TRBD2	many	TRBJ2-2	CAWSIPSGTSGRVGTGELFF	TGTGCCTGGAGTATTCCCTCCGGGACTAGCGGGAGGGTGGGGACCGGGGAGCTGTTTTTT
TRBV19	TRBD1	many	TRBJ2-7	CASSNPGQGKGEQYF	TGTGCCAGTAGTAATCCGGGACAGGGAAAGGGCGAGCAGTACTTC
TRBV20-1	TRBD2	-	TRBJ2-1	CSPVGRSSYNEQFF	TGCTCCCCGGTCGGGAGGAGCTCCTACAATGAGCAGTTCTTC
TRBV12-3/TRBV12-4	-	many	TRBJ1-5	CASSLPGRLSNQPQHF	TGTGCCAGCAGTTTACCGGGGAGGCTGAGCAATCAGCCCCAGCATTTT
TRBV3-1	TRBD1	-	TRBJ1-2	CASIPRGQGYTF	TGTGCCAGCATTCCCAGGGGACAGGGCTACACCTTC
TRBV18	TRBD2	few	TRBJ2-2	CASSPPDGGCTGELFF	TGTGCCAGCTCACCACCGGACGGGGGGTGCACCGGGGAGTTGTTTTTT
TRBV7-8	-	-	TRBJ2-7	CASSLPGWGYEQYF	TGTGCCAGCAGCTTACCAGGCTGGGGGTACGAGCAGTACTTC
TRBV6-2/TRBV6-3	TRBD1	few	TRBJ2-7	CASSSGQVFYEQYF	TGTGCCAGCAGTTCGGGACAGGTTTTCTACGAGCAGTACTTC
TRBV24-1	-	-	TRBJ1-5	CATSESNQTQHF	TGTGCCACCAGTGAGTCAAATCAGACCCAGCATTTT